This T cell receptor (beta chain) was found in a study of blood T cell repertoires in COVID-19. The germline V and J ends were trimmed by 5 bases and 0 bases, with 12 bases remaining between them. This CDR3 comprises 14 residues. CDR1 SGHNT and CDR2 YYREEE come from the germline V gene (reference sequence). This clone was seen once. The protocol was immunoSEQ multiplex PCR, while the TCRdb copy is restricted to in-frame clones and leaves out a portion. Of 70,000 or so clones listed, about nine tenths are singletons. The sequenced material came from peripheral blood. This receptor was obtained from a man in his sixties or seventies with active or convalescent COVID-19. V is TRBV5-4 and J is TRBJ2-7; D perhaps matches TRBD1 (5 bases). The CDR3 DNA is TGTGCCAGCAGTCCCAAGGGGAACTCCTACGAGCAGTACTTC. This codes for CASSPKGNSYEQYF.